These 31 T cell receptor beta chains were all obtained from the same sample, sequenced in a study of shared clonotypes between healthy human individuals. Clones were sequenced by immunoSEQ multiplex PCR, and TCRdb holds only the in-frame ones, with some missing. The sample contains some 690,000 clones, around 91% of which appear only once. Material for sequencing was memory CD8+ T cells from PBMCs. The subset denotes: CD45RO+ cells pooled with CCR7-negative TemRA cells. All receptors come from a man between 18 and 29 years old in good health. Some clones in this sample may be carry-over from other donors' samples.

This clone was detected only once. V usage is TRBV30 and J usage is TRBJ2-7; 9 bases match TRBD1. The V gene's germline CDR1 is GTSNPN and CDR2 SVGIG (reference sequence). This CDR3 is 13 amino acids long. The ends lost 6 bases at V and 6 bases at J; junction bases unmatched: 9. CDR3 bases: TGTGCCTGTGCCCCCGGGACAGGGACCGAGCAGTACTTC. Translation: CACAPGTGTEQYF.

The chain has TRBV29-1 and TRBJ2-1; TRBD2 aligns across 10 bases. Looked up from germline, CDR1 is SQVTM and CDR2 is ANQGSEA. The V segment lost 7 bases and the J segment 5 bases; nucleotides outside the gene matches: 8. The CDR3 loop spans 14 amino acids. CDR3 bases: TGCAGCGGTATAGCGGGAGGCCTGCACAATGAGCAGTTCTTC. Translating it yields CSGIAGGLHNEQFF.

Here the CDR3 DNA reads TGCGCCAGCAGCCACGGGACAGGGTTCTCCTACGAGCAGTACTTC. Amino acids: CASSHGTGFSYEQYF. V is TRBV4-1 and J is TRBJ2-7; 9 bases are a match to TRBD1. This CDR3 contains 15 residues. CDR1 is MGHRA and CDR2 is YSYEKL in the germline V gene. The V segment lost 3 bases and the J segment 0 bases; nucleotides outside the gene matches: 3.

This chain uses TRBV7-2 with TRBJ1-2; D is possibly TRBD1 (5 bases). Trimming took 5 bases from V and 6 from J, leaving 19 bases between them. The CDR3 contains 15 residues. The germline gives CDR1 SGHTA, CDR2 FQGNSA. CDR3 sequence: CASSPRSWGPHGYTF. In nucleotides, the CDR3 is TGTGCCAGCAGCCCCCGGTCATGGGGCCCCCATGGCTACACCTTC.

The rearrangement joins TRBV6-1 to TRBJ1-2, with D perhaps matching TRBD1 (5 bases). CDR3 length: 14 residues. Germline values: CDR1 MNHNS, CDR2 SASEGT. V lost 1 base and J 3 bases, leaving 9 bases between the germline ends. CDR3 DNA: TGTGCCAGCAGTGAAGTAAGACAGTACTATGGCTACACCTTC. Residues: CASSEVRQYYGYTF.

J is TRBJ1-1 and V is TRBV28, with 7 bases lining up with TRBD1. Germline CDR1 reads MDHEN; CDR2 reads SYDVKM. The V and J ends lost 5 bases and 4 bases, in that order; junction bases with no gene match: 4. The CDR3 is 13 residues long. This chain's CDR3 is CASSLRQGTEAFF. DNA of the CDR3: TGTGCCAGCAGTCTCAGACAGGGCACTGAAGCTTTCTTT.

The V gene is TRBV28, the J gene TRBJ2-2; 9 positions agree with TRBD2. The germline V gene encodes CDR1 MDHEN and CDR2 SYDVKM. The V segment lost 5 bases and the J segment 6 bases; nucleotides outside the gene matches: 7. CDR3 size: 15 residues. CDR3 DNA sequence: TGTGCCAGCAGTCCTAGCGGGGCGGCGGCCGGGGAGCTGTTTTTT. It is translated as CASSPSGAAAGELFF.

CDR3 DNA sequence: TGTGCCATCAGGGAGATCCTCCGAGGACTAGCAGCAGGCACAGATACGCAGTATTTT. Its protein is CAIREILRGLAAGTDTQYF. The genes are TRBV10-3 and TRBJ2-3; the match to TRBD2 covers 8 bases. There are 19 residues in the CDR3. The V gene end was trimmed by 6 bases and the J gene end by 1 base; junction bases not matched to a gene: 18. Germline lookup yields CDR1 ENHRY and CDR2 SYGVKD.

This chain links TRBV10-2 with TRBJ2-2, with D uncertain. Trimming removed 2 bases from V and 6 bases from J, with 4 bases in between. The CDR3 sequence is 12 residues long. The germline V gene has CDR1 WSHSY and CDR2 SAAADI. The CDR3: CASSETPGELFF. CDR3 in DNA: TGCGCCAGCAGTGAGACTCCCGGGGAGCTGTTTTTT.

The genes are TRBV13 and TRBJ1-3; tentatively, D is TRBD1 (6 bases). The V and J ends lost 7 bases and 6 bases respectively, with 19 bases between them. This CDR3 has 15 residues. Germline V gives CDR1 PRHDT, CDR2 FYEKMQ (reference sequence). This CDR3 is CASTLRGGQINTIYF. The CDR3, as DNA: TGTGCCAGCACCCTTCGCGGGGGGCAAATAAACACCATATATTTT. Drawing the rest from reference TRBV13 and TRBJ1-3, the complete variable domain is AAGVIQSPRHLIKEKRETATLKCYPIPRHDTVYWYQQGPGQDPQFLISFYEKMQSDKGSIPDRFSAQQFSDYHSELNMSSLELGDSALYFCASTLRGGQINTIYFGEGSWLTVV.

The V gene is TRBV4-1, the J gene TRBJ1-1, with unresolved D. V was cut by 5 bases and J by 5 bases, with 18 bases left in between. The CDR3 is 15 residues long. Germline CDR1 and CDR2: MGHRA and YSYEKL. CDR3 in amino acids: CASSYTPQQLTEAFF. In DNA, the CDR3 is TGCGCCAGCAGCTACACCCCGCAGCAGTTGACTGAAGCTTTCTTT.

This sequence joins TRBV6-4 and TRBJ2-7; D possibly matches TRBD1 or TRBD2 (7 bases each). The CDR3 is 12 residues long. Germline CDR1 is MRHNA and CDR2 is SNTAGT. Trimming removed 11 bases from V and 4 bases from J, with 15 bases in between. The CDR3 spells CAAGGDDYEQYF. The CDR3 bases are TGTGCCGCAGGGGGGGACGATTACGAGCAGTACTTC.

V usage is TRBV7-2 and J usage is TRBJ2-2; D is uncertain. Per the germline V gene, CDR1 is SGHTA and CDR2 is FQGNSA. The V and J ends lost 5 bases and 0 bases respectively, with 16 bases between them. The CDR3 has 17 amino acids. In DNA form, the CDR3 reads TGTGCCAGCAGCCCCCTCGGGCAGTTGCCGAACACCGGGGAGCTGTTTTTT. Translating gives CASSPLGQLPNTGELFF.

This clone has just one count. The genes are TRBV19 and TRBJ2-2, with D possibly being TRBD1 (5 bases). The CDR3 is 16 residues long. Germline CDR1 LNHDA, CDR2 SQIVND (reference sequence). The V gene lost 3 bases and the J gene lost 5 bases, with 16 bases spanning the gap. The CDR3 reads CASSIRAGPSTGELFF. The CDR3 DNA is TGTGCCAGTAGTATTCGAGCAGGGCCGAGTACCGGGGAGCTGTTTTTT. Full variable domain (rest looked up from reference TRBV19 and TRBJ2-2): DGGITQSPKYLFRKEGQNVTLSCEQNLNHDAMYWYRQDPGQGLRLIYYSQIVNDFQKGDIAEGYSVSREKKESFPLTVTSAQKNPTAFYLCASSIRAGPSTGELFFGEGSRLTVL.

The chain carries TRBV7-6 and TRBJ2-2; 13 bases align to TRBD2. The V segment lost 5 bases and the J segment 6 bases; nucleotides outside the gene matches: 12. The CDR3 sequence is 18 residues long. Germline loops: CDR1 SGHVS, CDR2 FNYEAQ. CDR3: CASSTLGGLAGVSGELFF. The CDR3 DNA is TGTGCCAGCAGCACCTTAGGTGGACTAGCGGGAGTGTCCGGGGAGCTGTTTTTT.

This clone came up once. The J gene is TRBJ2-1, the V gene TRBV19; D is ambiguous. The germline V gene encodes CDR1 LNHDA and CDR2 SQIVND (reference sequence). This CDR3 has 13 amino acids. The V end was cut by 5 bases, the J end by 2 bases, with 7 bases between. In nucleotides, the CDR3 is TGTGCCAGTAGTCGCGACACCTACAATGAGCAGTTCTTC. Protein sequence: CASSRDTYNEQFF.

The genes are TRBV14 and TRBJ2-1; D may be TRBD2 (6 bases). CDR3 size: 16 residues. V lost 0 bases, J lost 3 bases, and 12 bases lay in between. Germline V gives CDR1 SGHDN, CDR2 FVKESK. CDR3 sequence reads: CASSQETGVVYNEQFF. CDR3 bases: TGTGCCAGCAGCCAAGAGACGGGAGTCGTCTACAATGAGCAGTTCTTC.

The chain combines TRBV27 with TRBJ1-5, with a possible D match to TRBD1 (6 bases). The germline V gene has CDR1 MNHEY and CDR2 SMNVEV (reference sequence). CDR3 size: 15 residues. The ends were cut back, 3 bases at V and 4 bases at J, with 13 bases in the middle. CDR3 residues: CASSFSGQRNQPQHF. In DNA form, the CDR3 reads TGTGCCAGCAGTTTCTCGGGACAAAGAAATCAGCCCCAGCATTTT.

The J gene is TRBJ1-2, the V gene TRBV30, with D possibly TRBD1 on 5 matching bases. Trimming took 3 bases from V and 2 from J, leaving 10 bases between them. Germline V gives CDR1 GTSNPN, CDR2 SVGIG (reference sequence). The CDR3 contains 13 residues. The CDR3 is CAWSWGRNYGYTF. The CDR3 bases are TGTGCCTGGAGCTGGGGGAGAAACTATGGCTACACCTTC.

The chain has TRBV2 and TRBJ1-5, with TRBD1 identical over 9 bases. This CDR3 region has 14 residues. J was trimmed by 7 bases and V by 8 bases; bases with no gene match: 9. The germline CDR1 and CDR2 sequences are SNHLY and FYNNEI. The CDR3 sequence: CASLQWDRDQPQHF. CDR3 bases: TGTGCCAGCTTACAATGGGACAGGGACCAGCCCCAGCATTTT.

The V call is TRBV19, the J call TRBJ1-4; no clear D gene. Germline CDR1 is LNHDA and CDR2 is SQIVND (reference sequence). CDR3 length: 16 residues. Between the trimmed V and J ends, which lost 0 bases and 0 bases, there was a span of 8 bases. The CDR3 loop reads CASSIEGTTTNEKLFF. CDR3 DNA sequence: TGTGCCAGTAGTATAGAGGGCACCACAACTAATGAAAAACTGTTTTTT.

This chain uses TRBV7-8 with TRBJ2-5; TRBD2 matches at 9 bases. Germline loops: CDR1 SGHVS, CDR2 FQNEAQ. CDR3 length: 14 residues. The V gene end was trimmed by 4 bases and the J gene end by 2 bases; junction bases not matched to a gene: 2. The CDR3 here is CASSSSGVQETQYF. The CDR3 nucleotides are TGTGCCAGCAGCTCTAGCGGGGTGCAAGAGACCCAGTACTTC. The variable domain in full, with the rest retrieved from reference TRBV7-8 and TRBJ2-5, is GAGVSQSPRYKVAKRGQDVALRCDPISGHVSLFWYQQALGQGPEFLTYFQNEAQLDKSGLPSDRFFAERPEGSVSTLKIQRTQQEDSAVYLCASSSSGVQETQYFGPGTRLLVL.

This chain uses TRBV4-1 with TRBJ2-5; a weak D match, TRBD1 (6 bases). V was trimmed by 0 bases and J by 1 base, leaving 9 bases between them. This CDR3 spans 15 amino acids. Germline V gene sequence: CDR1 MGHRA, CDR2 YSYEKL. The CDR3 DNA sequence: TGCGCCAGCAGCCAAGACTGGGGGCTCCAAGAGACCCAGTACTTC. Translation: CASSQDWGLQETQYF.

This rearrangement joins TRBV7-9 to TRBJ1-4, with a possible D match to TRBD1 (5 bases). V was trimmed by 2 bases and J by 6 bases, leaving 10 bases between them. The CDR3 is 14 amino acids. Germline lookup yields CDR1 SEHNR and CDR2 FQNEAQ (reference sequence). The chain's CDR3 is CASSLKVTDEKLFF. The CDR3 nucleotides read TGTGCCAGCAGCTTAAAAGTGACAGATGAAAAACTGTTTTTT.

This chain joins TRBV4-1 and TRBJ2-4, with 8 bases aligning to TRBD1. Trimming at V came to 4 bases and at J to 5 bases, leaving 10 bases not matched to a gene. Germline V gene data show CDR1 as MGHRA and CDR2 as YSYEKL. The length of the CDR3 is 16 residues. The CDR3 here is CASSLAGTGGENIQYF. CDR3 DNA sequence: TGCGCCAGCAGCCTAGCCGGGACAGGAGGGGAAAACATTCAGTACTTC.

The gene calls are TRBV7-2 and TRBJ1-2; D gene uncertain. This CDR3 is built from 14 residues. Deletions cut 1 base from V and 4 bases from J, with 10 bases between. Per the germline V gene, CDR1 is SGHTA and CDR2 is FQGNSA. CDR3: CASSLVQGSYGYTF. In DNA form, the CDR3 reads TGTGCCAGCAGCTTAGTGCAAGGGAGCTATGGCTACACCTTC.

The chain links TRBV4-2 to TRBJ2-7, with D tentatively TRBD1 or TRBD2 (5 bases each). Trimming left V 1 base short and J 11 bases short, with 12 bases between. Germline values: CDR1 LGHNA, CDR2 YNFKEQ. This CDR3 has 12 residues. This CDR3 is CASSQGIGTEYF. DNA for the CDR3: TGTGCCAGCAGCCAAGGAATCGGGACGGAGTACTTC.

This chain links TRBV2 with TRBJ2-1; 13 bases fit TRBD2. Germline V gene lookup returns CDR1 SNHLY and CDR2 FYNNEI. Trimming took 7 bases from V and 8 from J; bases not matched to a gene: 5. The CDR3 spans 14 residues. The CDR3 nucleotides read TGTGCCAGCACTGGACTAGCGGGGGTGGATGAGCAGTTCTTC. Amino acid sequence: CASTGLAGVDEQFF.

V usage is TRBV5-1 and J usage is TRBJ2-7; tentative D call: TRBD2 (6 bases). CDR1 is SGHRS, CDR2 YFSETQ, per germline. V was clipped by 4 bases and J by 2 bases, with 13 bases between them. The CDR3 extends over 14 amino acids. CDR3 residues: CASSPLPGAYEQYF. CDR3 in DNA: TGCGCCAGCAGCCCGCTCCCGGGGGCCTACGAGCAGTACTTC.

V is TRBV15 and J is TRBJ2-5; no definite D call. From germline, CDR1 is LNHNV and CDR2 YYDKDF (reference sequence). Trimming took 5 bases from V and 5 from J, leaving 15 bases between them. The CDR3 is 14 residues long. CDR3 protein: CATSGWGGRETQYF. CDR3 sequence (DNA): TGTGCCACCAGCGGCTGGGGTGGAAGGGAGACCCAGTACTTC.

V is TRBV11-2 and J is TRBJ1-1, with D tentatively TRBD1 (6 bases). The CDR3 consists of 16 residues. The germline V and J ends were trimmed by 5 bases and 1 base, with 17 bases remaining between them. Germline lookup yields CDR1 SGHAT and CDR2 FQNNGV. As DNA, the CDR3 is TGTGCCAGCAGCGGCCGGGGGGCGGGGGAGAACACTGAAGCTTTCTTT. It encodes CASSGRGAGENTEAFF.